This T cell receptor beta chain was captured by sequencing in a study of beta chain features in type 1 diabetes. Using CD45RO/CCR7/CD25/CD127/CD95/CD27, CD4+ naive, central memory, regulatory and stem cell-like memory cells were sorted. Per the germline V gene, CDR1 is SGHTA and CDR2 is FQGNSA. The CDR3 is 14 residues long. V dropped 5 bases and J dropped 1; count of bases not matched to a gene: 3. cDNA synthesis used the whole RNA isolate, giving expressed TCRB sequences. The table came from immunoSEQ multiplex PCR; TCRdb's copy has only in-frame clones and leaves some out. The data hold roughly 310,000 clones, with approximately 10% observed a single time. This clone was seen more than once but under ten times. Its antigen is undetermined. The study, taken as a whole, reports: Type 1 diabetes patients had fewer VDJ junction insertions and more deletions.

Sample: naive CD4+ T cells from blood. V usage is TRBV7-2 and J usage is TRBJ2-7, with TRBD1 matching 9 bases. This TCR derives from a woman in her twenties or thirties in good health. CDR3 residues: CASSTGQGSYEQYF. The CDR3, as DNA: TGTGCCAGCAGCACGGGACAGGGATCCTACGAGCAGTACTTC.